This entry lists 22 T cell receptor beta chains sequenced from one sample in a study of blood T cell repertoires in COVID-19. The assay was immunoSEQ multiplex PCR, and TCRdb's table has in-frame clones only and misses some. The sample contains approximately 150,000 clones, 75% to 85% of which appear only once. The sample taken for sequencing was peripheral blood. The receptor set was obtained from a human donor in a cohort sampled during active COVID-19.

J is TRBJ1-2 and V is TRBV28, with a tentative D call TRBD1 (6 bases). Germline V gene data show CDR1 as MDHEN and CDR2 as SYDVKM. The V and J ends lost 6 bases and 4 bases respectively, with 12 bases between them. This CDR3 is built from 13 residues. The CDR3: CASRYGGAYGYTF. CDR3 bases: TGTGCCAGCAGATACGGGGGGGCCTATGGCTACACCTTC.

This sequence joins TRBV6-1 and TRBJ2-7; 7 bases align to TRBD1. This CDR3 contains 15 residues. CDR1 is MNHNS and CDR2 is SASEGT in the germline V gene. V was pared by 1 base and J by 3 bases, with 6 bases of the junction left unmatched. CDR3 sequence: CASSEERDSIYEQYF. CDR3 sequence (DNA): TGTGCCAGCAGTGAAGAAAGGGACAGTATCTACGAGCAGTACTTC.

This clone was counted only a few times. V and J are TRBV12-5 and TRBJ2-7, with 8 bases matching TRBD1. After removal of 2 bases from V and 1 base from J, the junction contained 4 bases not matched to a gene. This CDR3 spans 15 amino acids. Germline-derived CDR1 and CDR2 are LGHNT and FRNRAP. This CDR3 reads CASGLMDRASYEQYF. The CDR3 DNA reads as TGTGCTAGTGGTTTGATGGACAGGGCGTCCTACGAGCAGTACTTC.

This clone was seen more than once but under ten times. The rearrangement uses TRBV5-1 and TRBJ2-2, with a weak D call TRBD1 (5 bases). Trimming took 0 bases from V and 4 from J, leaving 10 bases between them. Germline V gene lookup returns CDR1 SGHRS and CDR2 YFSETQ. The CDR3 spans 15 residues. CDR3: CASSLDRKTTGELFF. The CDR3 DNA reads TGCGCCAGCAGCTTGGACAGGAAGACCACCGGGGAGCTGTTTTTT.

The V call is TRBV27, the J call TRBJ2-2; a possible D gene is TRBD2 (7 bases). Germline values: CDR1 MNHEY, CDR2 SMNVEV (reference sequence). This CDR3 is 18 amino acids long. V shed 2 bases and J shed 8 bases, with 24 bases lying between them. CDR3 sequence reads: CASSLTPTGGPGGGELFF. In nucleotides, the CDR3 is TGTGCCAGCAGTTTAACCCCCACCGGGGGGCCGGGGGGTGGGGAGCTGTTTTTT.

This clone occurred a few times. The chain carries TRBV6-1 and TRBJ2-7, with TRBD1 matching over 9 bases. V gave up 3 bases and J gave up 1 base; unmatched junction bases: 7. The CDR3 spans 16 residues. Germline CDR1 is MNHNS and CDR2 is SASEGT. The CDR3 coding sequence is TGTGCCAGCAGTGATTTTACCGGGACAGGGTCCTACGAGCAGTACTTC. Its translation is CASSDFTGTGSYEQYF.

The CDR3 nucleotides read TGCGCCAGCAGCTTGACAGCTGGAAACACCATATATTTT. Its translation is CASSLTAGNTIYF. The chain joins TRBV5-1 to TRBJ1-3; D gene unclear. In germline, CDR1 is SGHRS, CDR2 YFSETQ. This CDR3 has 13 amino acids. The ends were cut back, 1 base at V and 2 bases at J, with 4 bases in the middle. Full variable domain (remainder filled in from reference TRBV5-1 and TRBJ1-3): KAGVTQTPRYLIKTRGQQVTLSCSPISGHRSVSWYQQTPGQGLQFLFEYFSETQRNKGNFPGRFSGRQFSNSRSEMNVSTLELGDSALYLCASSLTAGNTIYFGEGSWLTVV.

A remark on this clone: Other DNA sequences in the sample encode the same CDR3. The V gene is TRBV30, the J gene TRBJ2-1; D unresolved. The CDR3 totals 13 residues. Trimming took 2 bases from V and 0 from J, leaving 5 bases between them. Germline lookup yields CDR1 GTSNPN and CDR2 SVGIG (reference sequence). This CDR3 is CAWSRDSYNEQFF. The CDR3 DNA reads TGTGCCTGGAGTCGCGACTCCTACAATGAGCAGTTCTTC.

The CDR3 loop reads CASRTGTGSAEQYF. CDR3 nucleotides: TGTGCCAGCAGAACCGGGACAGGGTCAGCCGAGCAGTACTTC. V and J are TRBV6-5 and TRBJ2-7; 9 bases match TRBD1. With V trimmed by 6 bases and J by 6 bases, 9 bases remained unmatched. This CDR3 is built from 14 residues. Germline V gene data show CDR1 as MNHEY and CDR2 as SVGAGI.

The rearrangement joins TRBV6-5 to TRBJ2-7; tentatively, D is TRBD1 (5 bases). Trimming removed 6 bases from V and 6 bases from J, with 9 bases in between. This CDR3 region has 11 residues. From germline, CDR1 is MNHEY and CDR2 SVGAGI. CDR3 in DNA: TGTGCCAGCAGAGGGGTATCCGAGCAGTACTTC. Amino acids: CASRGVSEQYF.

A single count supports this clone. The chain has TRBV4-3 and TRBJ2-5; weak D call: TRBD2 (5 bases). V was cut by 0 bases and J by 3 bases, with 14 bases left in between. This CDR3 region has 16 residues. The germline V gene has CDR1 LGHNA and CDR2 YSLEER. CDR3 DNA: TGCGCCAGCAGCCAAGATGGCGTCCCCGGGGAAGAGACCCAGTACTTC. This gives the protein CASSQDGVPGEETQYF.

J is TRBJ2-2 and V is TRBV28; 14 bases map to TRBD2. Germline V gene sequence: CDR1 MDHEN, CDR2 SYDVKM. J lost 3 bases, V lost 7 bases, and 7 bases had no gene match. The CDR3 consists of 17 residues. The CDR3, as DNA: TGTGCCAGCACCCTGACTAGCGGGGGGGCGTACACCGGGGAGCTGTTTTTT. As protein: CASTLTSGGAYTGELFF.

The V gene is TRBV10-2, the J gene TRBJ2-5; 7 bases are a match to TRBD2. The CDR3 has 13 residues. J was trimmed by 3 bases and V by 3 bases; bases with no gene match: 1. Germline V gene lookup returns CDR1 WSHSY and CDR2 SAAADI. CDR3 nucleotides: TGCGCCAGCAGTGATGCGGGGGAAGAGACCCAGTACTTC. Its protein is CASSDAGEETQYF.

Only one count was recorded for this clone. The rearrangement links TRBV3-1 (or the pseudogene TRBV3-2) to TRBJ2-5, with TRBD1 matching 7 bases. From germline, CDR1 is LGHDT and CDR2 YNNKEL (reference sequence). V lost 3 bases and J lost 5; bases outside the gene matches: 9. The CDR3 runs to 15 residues. The CDR3: CASSQDRPYSETQYF. The CDR3 bases are TGTGCCAGCAGCCAGGACAGGCCCTACTCCGAGACCCAGTACTTC.

This chain connects TRBV18 to TRBJ2-2; D perhaps matches TRBD1 (5 bases). The CDR3 is 14 amino acids. Germline assignment: CDR1 KGHSH and CDR2 LQKENI. V was trimmed by 6 bases and J by 2 bases, leaving 10 bases between them. For the CDR3, the DNA is TGTGCCAGCTCCCGACAGACTAACACCGGGGAGCTGTTTTTT. Translating it yields CASSRQTNTGELFF.

This chain links TRBV3-1 (or the pseudogene TRBV3-2) with TRBJ1-2; D remains ambiguous. V was pared by 8 bases and J by 4 bases, with 20 bases between. This CDR3 region has 15 residues. Germline CDR1 and CDR2: LGHDT and YNNKEL (reference sequence). The CDR3 protein is CASSGGSSLGYGYTF. In nucleotides, the CDR3 is TGTGCCAGCTCAGGCGGGTCCTCTCTTGGCTATGGCTACACCTTC.

This clone has only one observation. The rearrangement uses TRBV10-1 and TRBJ2-5; the D gene is possibly TRBD1 (6 bases). Between the trimmed V and J ends, which lost 0 bases and 5 bases, there was a span of 10 bases. The germline CDR1 and CDR2 sequences are WNHNN and SYGVQD (reference sequence). This CDR3 contains 14 residues. The CDR3 sequence: CASSESQGHETQYF. As DNA, the CDR3 is TGCGCCAGCAGTGAGTCCCAGGGACACGAGACCCAGTACTTC.

This sequence joins TRBV4-3 and TRBJ2-1; tentative D call: TRBD1 (7 bases). Germline CDR1 and CDR2: LGHNA and YSLEER. The length of the CDR3 is 18 residues. Deletions cut 4 bases from V and 5 bases from J, with 24 bases between. CDR3 nucleotides: TGCGCCAGCAGCCTGGGAATAGGTGGAGGGGGCGCGGACAATGAGCAGTTCTTC. Its translation: CASSLGIGGGGADNEQFF.

The rearrangement uses TRBV30 and TRBJ2-2, with a weak D call TRBD2 (6 bases). Germline V gene lookup returns CDR1 GTSNPN and CDR2 SVGIG (reference sequence). This CDR3 is built from 15 residues. Trimming pared 0 bases from V and 5 bases from J, leaving 13 bases between. The CDR3 coding sequence is TGTGCCTGGAGTGTACACGGGAGCAGGACCGGGGAGCTGTTTTTT. This translates into CAWSVHGSRTGELFF.

The genes are TRBV12-3 or TRBV12-4 and TRBJ2-5, with D hard to call. Trimming pared 7 bases from V and 4 bases from J, leaving 13 bases between. This CDR3 is 13 amino acids long. The DNA for the CDR3 is TGTGCCAGCACCCCTCCCCTGCGAGAGACCCAGTACTTC. Its translation: CASTPPLRETQYF.

The chain has TRBV5-1 and TRBJ1-1, with 8 bases matching TRBD1. The V segment lost 0 bases and the J segment 4 bases; nucleotides outside the gene matches: 5. The CDR3 is 15 residues long. Germline V gene data show CDR1 as SGHRS and CDR2 as YFSETQ. CDR3 loop: CASSLADRGITEAFF. The DNA of the CDR3 is TGCGCCAGCAGCTTGGCCGACAGGGGTATCACTGAAGCTTTCTTT.

The chain has TRBV6-2 or TRBV6-3 and TRBJ1-2; 7 nucleotides match TRBD1. CDR1 is MNHEY and CDR2 is SVGEGT in the germline V gene. The CDR3 consists of 16 residues. V was clipped by 2 bases and J by 2 bases; unmatched bases: 8. The CDR3 loop reads CASSYPDSTGNYGYTF. The CDR3 region has the DNA TGTGCCAGCAGTTACCCCGATTCGACAGGGAACTATGGCTACACCTTC.